The 11 T cell receptor beta chains listed next were all sequenced from one sample in a study of cytomegalovirus exposure and HLA in healthy donors. With 60 Vbeta and 13 Jbeta primers, the PCR was carried out. Method: immunoSEQ multiplex PCR; TCRdb's copy keeps in-frame clones and lacks some. The sample gives around 150,000 clones, about 85% of which show up once; approximately 6.7% is in the top ten. Sequenced material: PBMCs. Receptors originate from a male donor in good health and CMV-seropositive.

V is TRBV19 and J is TRBJ1-1; 7 bases match TRBD1. V lost 3 bases, J lost 3 bases, and 10 bases stayed unmatched. The CDR3 totals 16 residues. Germline values: CDR1 LNHDA, CDR2 SQIVND (reference sequence). CDR3: CASSIGTDRVDTEAFF. CDR3 bases: TGTGCCAGTAGTATCGGGACAGACCGGGTGGACACTGAAGCTTTCTTT. The variable domain in full, with the rest retrieved from reference TRBV19 and TRBJ1-1, is DGGITQSPKYLFRKEGQNVTLSCEQNLNHDAMYWYRQDPGQGLRLIYYSQIVNDFQKGDIAEGYSVSREKKESFPLTVTSAQKNPTAFYLCASSIGTDRVDTEAFFGQGTRLTVV.

This chain joins TRBV7-9 and TRBJ1-2; 10 bases align to TRBD1. With 3 bases clipped from V and 6 bases from J, the junction kept 4 bases outside the gene matches. This CDR3 contains 14 residues. CDR1 SEHNR and CDR2 FQNEAQ come from the germline V gene (reference sequence). Here the CDR3 reads CASSFDRGLDGYTF. CDR3 in DNA: TGTGCCAGCAGCTTTGACAGGGGGCTAGATGGCTACACCTTC.

V and J are TRBV27 and TRBJ2-1; 8 nucleotides align to TRBD1. The germline V gene encodes CDR1 MNHEY and CDR2 SMNVEV (reference sequence). With V trimmed by 4 bases and J by 1 base, 3 bases remained unmatched. The length of the CDR3 is 15 residues. CDR3 bases: TGTGCCAGCAGTTACCAGGGGGCGTCCTACAATGAGCAGTTCTTC. Encoded protein: CASSYQGASYNEQFF.

The CDR3 DNA follows: TGTGCCAGCAGTTACCGGCGGGAGGGCCTCCACGAGCAGTACTTC. Protein sequence: CASSYRREGLHEQYF. This chain uses TRBV2 with TRBJ2-7; 9 bases fit TRBD2. V shed 5 bases, J shed 5 bases, and the junction held 10 bases outside the gene matches. The CDR3 loop spans 15 amino acids. Looked up from germline, CDR1 is SNHLY and CDR2 is FYNNEI.

The chain has TRBV7-6 and TRBJ1-3; D call uncertain. Germline CDR1 reads SGHVS; CDR2 reads FNYEAQ. This CDR3 is 15 amino acids long. V dropped 5 bases and J dropped 0 bases, with 11 bases sitting between them. The CDR3 is CASSLRQDSGNTIYF. As DNA, the CDR3 is TGTGCCAGCAGCCTAAGGCAGGACTCTGGAAACACCATATATTTT.

This sequence joins TRBV4-1 and TRBJ2-1; possibly TRBD2 for D (6 bases). Germline V lookup: CDR1 MGHRA, CDR2 YSYEKL. The CDR3 has 16 residues. V shed 4 bases and J shed 6 bases, with 19 bases lying between them. Here the CDR3 reads CASSPTTAGPTNEQFF. The CDR3 DNA sequence: TGCGCCAGCAGCCCCACCACGGCGGGACCTACCAATGAGCAGTTCTTC.

The chain couples TRBV6-5 to TRBJ2-3; 11 bases match TRBD1. Germline CDR1 and CDR2: MNHEY and SVGAGI. Germline trimming cut 2 bases from V and 5 bases from J; bases unmatched to any gene: 6. The CDR3 loop spans 16 amino acids. The CDR3 bases are TGTGCCAGCAGTTACCCGGGACAGGGGGAGGGAGATACGCAGTATTTT. This encodes CASSYPGQGEGDTQYF.

This rearrangement joins TRBV7-8 to TRBJ2-7; TRBD1 aligns across 10 bases. V lost 2 bases and J lost 1; bases outside the gene matches: 8. This CDR3 has 17 residues. The germline gives CDR1 SGHVS, CDR2 FQNEAQ. This CDR3 is CASSLYSPGQGSYEQYF. The CDR3 DNA follows: TGTGCCAGCAGCTTATACAGTCCGGGACAGGGGTCCTACGAGCAGTACTTC.

The chain recombines TRBV5-4 with TRBJ2-7, with 9 positions matching TRBD1. Germline trimming cut 3 bases from V and 3 bases from J; bases unmatched to any gene: 10. This CDR3 contains 16 residues. CDR1 is SGHNT, CDR2 YYREEE, per germline (reference sequence). The CDR3 DNA sequence: TGTGCCAGCAGCTGGGCCCGCGGACAGGGGAACTACGAGCAGTACTTC. Encoded protein: CASSWARGQGNYEQYF.

The chain combines TRBV28 with TRBJ2-1; D perhaps matches TRBD1 (5 bases). Trimming took off 10 bases at V and 10 bases at J, with 17 bases between the two ends. This CDR3 comprises 12 residues. Germline V lookup: CDR1 MDHEN, CDR2 SYDVKM. The CDR3 region has the DNA TGTGCCACTGGGGCCCGCCTCGGAGAGCAGTTCTTC. This gives the protein CATGARLGEQFF.

The J gene is TRBJ1-6, the V gene TRBV6-5; D call uncertain. The CDR3 consists of 15 residues. Germline V gene data show CDR1 as MNHEY and CDR2 as SVGAGI. The V and J ends lost 0 bases and 4 bases respectively, with 7 bases between them. The CDR3 coding sequence is TGTGCCAGCAGTTACTCACAGAGTTATAATTCACCCCTCCACTTT. Its translation is CASSYSQSYNSPLHF.